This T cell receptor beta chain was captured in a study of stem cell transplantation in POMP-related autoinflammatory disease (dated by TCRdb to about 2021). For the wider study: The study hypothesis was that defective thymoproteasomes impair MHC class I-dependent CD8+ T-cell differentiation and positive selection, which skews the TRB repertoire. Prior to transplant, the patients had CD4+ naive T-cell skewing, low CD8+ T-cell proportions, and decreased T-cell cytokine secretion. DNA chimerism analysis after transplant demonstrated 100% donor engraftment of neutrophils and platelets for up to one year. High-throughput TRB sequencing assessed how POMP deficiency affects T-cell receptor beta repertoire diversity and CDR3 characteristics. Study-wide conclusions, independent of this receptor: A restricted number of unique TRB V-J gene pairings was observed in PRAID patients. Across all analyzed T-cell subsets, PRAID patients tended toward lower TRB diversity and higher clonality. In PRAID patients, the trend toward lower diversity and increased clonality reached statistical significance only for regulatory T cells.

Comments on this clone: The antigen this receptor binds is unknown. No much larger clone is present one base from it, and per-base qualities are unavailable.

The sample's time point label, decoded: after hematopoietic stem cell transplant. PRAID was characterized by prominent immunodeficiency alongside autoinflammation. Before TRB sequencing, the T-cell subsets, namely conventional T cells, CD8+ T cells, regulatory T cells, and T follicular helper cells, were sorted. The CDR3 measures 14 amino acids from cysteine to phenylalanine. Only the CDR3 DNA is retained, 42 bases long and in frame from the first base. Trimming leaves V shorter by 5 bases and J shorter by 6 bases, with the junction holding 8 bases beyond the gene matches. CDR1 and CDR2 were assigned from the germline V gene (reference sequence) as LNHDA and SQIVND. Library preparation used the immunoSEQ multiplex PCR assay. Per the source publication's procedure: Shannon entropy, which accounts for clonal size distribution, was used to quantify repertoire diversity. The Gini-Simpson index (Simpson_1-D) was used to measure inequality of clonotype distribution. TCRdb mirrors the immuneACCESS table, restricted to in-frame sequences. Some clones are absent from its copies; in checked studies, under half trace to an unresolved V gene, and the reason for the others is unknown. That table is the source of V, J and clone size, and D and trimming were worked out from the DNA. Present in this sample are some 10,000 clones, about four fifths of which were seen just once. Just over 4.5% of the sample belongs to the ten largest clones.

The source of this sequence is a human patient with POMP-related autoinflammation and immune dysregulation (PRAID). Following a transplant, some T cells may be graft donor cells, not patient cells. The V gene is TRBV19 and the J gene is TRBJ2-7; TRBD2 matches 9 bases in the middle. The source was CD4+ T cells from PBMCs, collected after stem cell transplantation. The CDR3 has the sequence CASSSLAGITEQYF. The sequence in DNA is TGTGCCAGTAGTTCACTAGCGGGCATTACCGAGCAGTACTTC.